This T cell receptor (beta chain) originates from a study of cytomegalovirus exposure and HLA in healthy donors. Looked up from germline, CDR1 is SEHNR and CDR2 is FQNEAQ (reference sequence). Trimming left V 5 bases short and J 0 bases short, with 11 bases between. The CDR3 consists of 15 residues. This clone was observed a single time. Both 60 Vbeta primers and 13 Jbeta primers went into the PCR. This table comes from immunoSEQ multiplex PCR, and its TCRdb copy is limited to in-frame clones, with some not included. The sample shows 35,000 to 50,000 clones, roughly 80% of them seen only once. The TCR was taken from a man aged 25 to 45 in good health and CMV-seronegative. The sample consisted of PBMCs. This chain uses TRBV7-9 with TRBJ2-1; D unresolved. For the CDR3, the DNA is TGTGCCAGCAGCATCCCAATCGGCTCCTACAATGAGCAGTTCTTC. Its translation: CASSIPIGSYNEQFF.